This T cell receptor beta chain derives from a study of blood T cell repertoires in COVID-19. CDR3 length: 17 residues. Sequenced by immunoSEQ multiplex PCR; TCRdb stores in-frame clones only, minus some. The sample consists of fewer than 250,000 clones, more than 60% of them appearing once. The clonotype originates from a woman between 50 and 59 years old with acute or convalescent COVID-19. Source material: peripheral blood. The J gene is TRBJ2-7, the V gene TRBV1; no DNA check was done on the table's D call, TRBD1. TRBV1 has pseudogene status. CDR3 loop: CTSSQDGRLEGAYEQYF. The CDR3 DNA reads TGCACCAGCAGCCAAGATGGCAGGCTGGAAGGGGCCTACGAGCAGTACTTC.